The 21 T cell receptor beta chains below come from one sample, sequenced in a study of blood T cell repertoires in COVID-19. The data were produced by immunoSEQ multiplex PCR, yet TCRdb's version contains in-frame clones alone and is incomplete. The sample records around 190,000 clones, roughly four fifths being singletons. Sequencing used PBMCs or T cells enriched from blood (not recorded which). These receptors all come from a man aged 35-49 years who had recovered from COVID-19.

The chain carries TRBV7-8 and TRBJ1-3, with D possibly matching TRBD1 (6 bases). Trimming removed 3 bases from V and 0 bases from J, with 21 bases in between. Germline V gene data show CDR1 as SGHVS and CDR2 as FQNEAQ. The CDR3 length is 19 residues. This CDR3 reads CASSFRRGPINRSGNTIYF. The CDR3 nucleotides read TGTGCCAGCAGCTTCCGCAGGGGTCCAATAAATCGCTCTGGAAACACCATATATTTT.

This chain uses TRBV7-3 with TRBJ1-1, with 9 bases identical to TRBD1. V shed 5 bases and J 7 bases; nucleotides not matched to a gene: 11. The CDR3 loop spans 15 amino acids. The V gene's germline CDR1 is SGHTA and CDR2 FQGTGA. The CDR3 coding sequence is TGTGCCAGCAGCGCGGGACAGGGAAGGTTTATTGAAGCTTTCTTT. The encoded protein is CASSAGQGRFIEAFF.

The chain couples TRBV29-1 to TRBJ1-4; TRBD1 aligns across 9 bases. Germline V gene data show CDR1 as SQVTM and CDR2 as ANQGSEA. This CDR3 has 15 residues. V gave up 4 bases and J gave up 5 bases; unmatched junction bases: 8. CDR3 protein: CSVVMPGQGNEKLFF. In DNA form, the CDR3 reads TGCAGCGTTGTGATGCCGGGACAGGGAAATGAAAAACTGTTTTTT.

The genes are TRBV5-1 and TRBJ1-6; weak D call: TRBD1 (6 bases). This CDR3 region has 14 residues. CDR1 is SGHRS, CDR2 YFSETQ, per germline. The V and J ends lost 5 bases and 7 bases respectively, with 13 bases between them. The CDR3 DNA reads as TGCGCCAGCAGTTCCGGACAGAAGAATTCACCCCTCCACTTT. As protein: CASSSGQKNSPLHF.

This chain connects TRBV4-1 to TRBJ1-1; 8 bases agree with TRBD1. The V gene's germline CDR1 is MGHRA and CDR2 YSYEKL. This CDR3 spans 21 amino acids. V gave up 0 bases and J gave up 1 base; unmatched junction bases: 19. CDR3 in DNA: TGCGCCAGCAGCCAAGATCGGGGCCAGGGGGCCAAACGAACCTCGAACACTGAAGCTTTCTTT. Its protein is CASSQDRGQGAKRTSNTEAFF.

The genes are TRBV9 and TRBJ1-1; 9 nucleotides match TRBD1. V lost 2 bases to trimming and J lost 0 bases; unmatched junction nucleotides: 5. Per the germline V gene, CDR1 is SGDLS and CDR2 is YYNGEE. This CDR3 comprises 16 residues. The CDR3 DNA follows: TGTGCCAGCAGCGTCGGGACAGGGCTTATGAACACTGAAGCTTTCTTT. Its translation is CASSVGTGLMNTEAFF.

This chain links TRBV27 with TRBJ1-2; perhaps TRBD1 as D (6 bases). This CDR3 contains 12 residues. Trimming took 5 bases from V and 4 from J, leaving 8 bases between them. In germline, CDR1 is MNHEY, CDR2 SMNVEV (reference sequence). In nucleotides, the CDR3 is TGTGCCAGCAGTCCCAGGGGCTATGGCTACACCTTC. Translation: CASSPRGYGYTF.

This clone was counted ten times or more. The V call is TRBV25-1, the J call TRBJ2-7, with 13 bases lining up with TRBD2. Trimming removed 4 bases from V and 5 bases from J; junction bases left unmatched: 5. The CDR3 runs to 15 residues. Germline V lookup: CDR1 MGHDK, CDR2 SYGVNS. The CDR3 is CASSASTSGRNEQYF. CDR3 in DNA: TGTGCCAGCAGTGCATCGACTAGCGGGAGGAACGAGCAGTACTTC.

The chain combines TRBV2 with TRBJ1-5; D is unclear. Trimming took 4 bases from V and 5 from J, leaving 9 bases between them. The V gene's germline CDR1 is SNHLY and CDR2 FYNNEI. There are 13 residues in the CDR3. The CDR3 bases are TGTGCCAGCAGTGTCTCGGGGTATCAGCCCCAGCATTTT. Translation gives CASSVSGYQPQHF. The full variable domain, in which reference TRBV2 and TRBJ1-5 provide the parts outside the CDR3, is EPEVTQTPSHQVTQMGQEVILRCVPISNHLYFYWYRQILGQKVEFLVSFYNNEISEKSEIFDDQFSVERPDGSNFTLKIRSTKLEDSAMYFCASSVSGYQPQHFGDGTRLSIL.

About this clone: The same CDR3 arises from other DNA sequences in this sample as well. The chain employs TRBV2 and TRBJ1-1; D ambiguous. Germline-derived CDR1 and CDR2 are SNHLY and FYNNEI. V was clipped by 1 base and J by 3 bases, with 6 bases between them. The CDR3 contains 13 residues. In DNA form, the CDR3 reads TGTGCCAGCAGTGAAGGTAGATACACTGAAGCTTTCTTT. As protein: CASSEGRYTEAFF.

The J gene is TRBJ1-4, the V gene TRBV2; D remains ambiguous. CDR3 length: 15 residues. The germline V gene encodes CDR1 SNHLY and CDR2 FYNNEI. Trimming pared 5 bases from V and 8 bases from J, leaving 18 bases between. DNA of the CDR3: TGTGCCAGCAGTCAGAACCCGGCGGTCGGAGAAAAACTGTTTTTT. It codes for CASSQNPAVGEKLFF.

A few counts support this clone. DNA for the CDR3: TGTGCCTGGATGATAGACAGTTCAAACACTGAAGCTTTCTTT. Protein: CAWMIDSSNTEAFF. The rearrangement links TRBV30 to TRBJ1-1; maybe TRBD1 (5 bases). Trimming took 4 bases from V and 2 from J, leaving 14 bases between them. The CDR3 is 14 amino acids. Germline CDR1 is GTSNPN and CDR2 is SVGIG (reference sequence).

J is TRBJ2-5 and V is TRBV2, with D possibly TRBD1 on 6 matching bases. V dropped 11 bases and J dropped 3 bases, with 16 bases sitting between them. The CDR3 is 13 amino acids. CDR1 SNHLY and CDR2 FYNNEI come from the germline V gene. This CDR3 reads CASSRGVKETQYF. Written as DNA, the CDR3 is TGTGCCTCCTCCAGGGGAGTAAAAGAGACCCAGTACTTC.

The chain employs TRBV5-1 and TRBJ2-3; 10 bases map to TRBD1. Per the germline V gene, CDR1 is SGHRS and CDR2 is YFSETQ. After removal of 7 bases from V and 1 base from J, the junction contained 6 bases not matched to a gene. CDR3 length: 15 residues. CDR3 in amino acids: CASSGQGIRTDTQYF. The CDR3 region has the DNA TGCGCCAGCTCGGGACAGGGGATACGCACAGATACGCAGTATTTT.

The chain couples TRBV29-1 to TRBJ2-1, with a weak D call TRBD1 (6 bases). Germline V gives CDR1 SQVTM, CDR2 ANQGSEA. Trimming removed 7 bases from V and 0 bases from J, with 16 bases in between. This CDR3 is 15 amino acids long. DNA of the CDR3: TGCAGCGCCGGTTTGGGACACCTCTCCTACAATGAGCAGTTCTTC. It translates to CSAGLGHLSYNEQFF.

CDR3 DNA: TGTGCCAGCAGTAGTTTGGGGGCCAACGTCCTGACTTTC. This encodes CASSSLGANVLTF. The V and J genes are TRBV7-9 and TRBJ2-6; D is unclear. The CDR3 length is 13 residues. Trimming took off 6 bases at V and 4 bases at J, with 7 bases between the two ends. The germline V gene has CDR1 SEHNR and CDR2 FQNEAQ (reference sequence).

This clone was detected a few times. CDR3 sequence: CASSKITGGGTEAFF. For the CDR3, the DNA is TGTGCCAGCAGCAAGATCACAGGGGGAGGCACTGAAGCTTTCTTT. The chain links TRBV28 to TRBJ1-1; 8 bases map to TRBD1. Germline V lookup: CDR1 MDHEN, CDR2 SYDVKM. J lost 4 bases, V lost 6 bases, and 10 bases had no gene match. CDR3 size: 15 residues.

This clone was observed a single time. A much larger clone lies one base from this, so it may be a read error. The chain employs TRBV4-1 and TRBJ1-2; possible D gene TRBD1, 5 bases. With 1 base removed from V and 3 bases from J, the gap between germline ends came to 6 bases. In germline, CDR1 is MGHRA, CDR2 YSYEKL. The CDR3 has 13 residues. CDR3 loop: CASSQGGDYGYTF. Here the CDR3 DNA reads TGCGCCAGCAGCCAAGGGGGCGACTATGGCTACACCTTC.

The V gene is TRBV29-1, the J gene TRBJ1-5; 7 nucleotides align to TRBD1. The CDR3 is 16 residues long. J was trimmed by 4 bases and V by 3 bases; bases with no gene match: 12. Germline loops: CDR1 SQVTM, CDR2 ANQGSEA. As DNA, the CDR3 is TGCAGCGTTGAGGGACAGCACCGGGCGACTAATCAGCCCCAGCATTTT. Its translation: CSVEGQHRATNQPQHF.

The chain uses TRBV29-1 and TRBJ1-2; 9 bases agree with TRBD1. From germline, CDR1 is SQVTM and CDR2 ANQGSEA. The J segment lost 6 bases and the V segment lost 6 bases, leaving 14 bases of the junction unmatched. The CDR3 covers 15 residues. The CDR3 sequence: CSVPTLGQGVDGYTF. The CDR3 DNA is TGCAGCGTCCCCACTCTGGGACAGGGTGTAGATGGCTACACCTTC.

The rearrangement uses TRBV6-2 or TRBV6-3 and TRBJ2-2; 9 bases are a match to TRBD2. Germline CDR1 is MNHEY and CDR2 is SVGEGT. The CDR3 covers 16 residues. V dropped 4 bases and J dropped 6; count of bases not matched to a gene: 9. The CDR3 nucleotides are TGTGCCAGCAGTTCCCTTCTAGCGGGGAAGGCCGGGGAGCTGTTTTTT. As protein: CASSSLLAGKAGELFF.